Sequencing of this T cell receptor beta chain was carried out in a study of blood T cell repertoires in COVID-19 (dated by TCRdb to 2019 to 2021). For the study in its entirety: Samples from collaborators originated in the United States, Italy and Spain and spanned both the acute and convalescent phases of COVID-19. The material from the prospective study consisted of cDNA or gDNA derived from T cells, B-cell-depleted T cells, or PBMCs. The dataset comprised deeply sampled blood TCRbeta repertoires from subjects exposed to, actively infected with, or recovered from COVID-19. The repertoires were released in a freely available public database intended as a resource for research on the immune response to SARS-CoV-2. The samples were drawn from two sources: the first 160 participants of the ongoing ImmuneRACE study, and over 950 subjects contributed by 6 global collaborators. A de-identified subject ID, COVID-19 status, age in years and sex were almost always included in the sample metadata. Where HLA class I and class II types were available, the types were taken from metadata supplied by the sample provider, not from assay-based typing.

From the germline V gene, CDR1 is SNHLY and CDR2 is FYNNEI. The V end gives up 3 bases and the J end 0 bases, leaving 12 bases in the junction not matched to a gene. CDR3 length: 19 amino acids, cysteine to phenylalanine. Only the CDR3 region is kept as DNA, spanning 57 bases read in frame from base 1. The immunoSEQ Assay, a bias-controlled multiplex PCR, was used to amplify TCRbeta CDR3 regions from genomic DNA. The paper's data handling went like this. The number of nucleated cells in each sample was estimated from the amplification of reference gene primers within the assay. To quantify the absolute abundance of each unique TCRbeta CDR3 rearrangement, sequence reads were collapsed and filtered. For each sample, productive Simpson clonality was calculated by taking the square root of Simpson's diversity index across productive rearrangements. TCRdb's version of the immuneACCESS table is confined to in-frame rearrangements and falls short of the full clone set. An unresolved V gene accounts for under half of the shortfall where checked; the remainder is of unknown origin. The DNA was the basis for D and trimming; V, J and clone size are from that table. Here the sample has over 350,000 clones; about 89% occur a single time. Approximately 4.5% of the sample is in the top ten clones.

Summary of the overall study and its limitations: How much clinical and demographic metadata was included differed by source and by participant, and the metadata was provided uncurated.

A word on this clone: What antigen it recognizes has not been identified. No qualities accompany the bases; no much larger clone lies one base away.

The collaborating institutions used their own protocols to collect whole blood in K2EDTA tubes. For TCRbeta analysis, collaborator samples were shipped as frozen whole blood, as isolated PBMCs, or as DNA extracted from either sample type. Sequenced sample: peripheral blood. This sequence originates from a woman aged 25 to 45 with acute or convalescent COVID-19. The chain is encoded by TRBV2 joined to TRBJ2-5, with TRBD2 identical over 11 junction bases. The CDR3: CASSDRLAGGGPYQETQYF. Here is the DNA: TGTGCCAGCAGTGATAGGCTAGCGGGGGGCGGCCCGTACCAAGAGACCCAGTACTTC.